This entry lists 29 T cell receptor beta chains sequenced from one sample in a study of blood T cell repertoires in COVID-19. TCRdb's table, derived via immunoSEQ multiplex PCR, lists solely in-frame clones and lacks some. Here the sample spans tens of thousands of clones, approximately 90% being singletons. The sample taken for sequencing was peripheral blood. The receptors here all came from a man older than 75 with acute or convalescent COVID-19.

The chain joins TRBV11-2 to TRBJ1-1; no firm D call. CDR3 length equals 13 residues. The V gene lost 0 bases and the J gene lost 11 bases, with 13 bases spanning the gap. Germline V lookup: CDR1 SGHAT, CDR2 FQNNGV. The CDR3 DNA sequence: TGTGCCAGCAGCTTAGAAGGGCGAGGGTTTGCTTTCTTT. Translated: CASSLEGRGFAFF.

The chain combines TRBV28 with TRBJ2-7; TRBD1 matches 8 bases. Losses at the gene ends were 3 bases for V and 3 bases for J; bases not matched to a gene: 10. CDR1 is MDHEN and CDR2 is SYDVKM in the germline V gene. The CDR3 sequence is 16 residues long. CDR3 sequence (DNA): TGTGCCAGCAGTTTGGTTGGGGGGACAGGCCGCTACGAGCAGTACTTC. It codes for CASSLVGGTGRYEQYF.

This rearrangement joins TRBV5-1 to TRBJ2-7; unclear D gene. Trimming shortened V by 0 bases and J by 6 bases, and 16 bases separated the two germline ends. CDR1 is SGHRS and CDR2 is YFSETQ in the germline V gene. The CDR3 covers 15 residues. Here the CDR3 reads CASSLGDLNFSEQYF. The CDR3 DNA is TGCGCCAGCAGCTTGGGAGACTTGAACTTCTCCGAGCAGTACTTC.

This chain uses TRBV5-1 with TRBJ2-5; 7 bases map to TRBD2. Losses at the gene ends were 2 bases for V and 2 bases for J; bases not matched to a gene: 3. The CDR3 has 14 residues. Germline V gene data show CDR1 as SGHRS and CDR2 as YFSETQ. Here the CDR3 reads CASSFGGSQETQYF. CDR3 coding DNA: TGCGCCAGCAGCTTCGGGGGGTCGCAAGAGACCCAGTACTTC.

This clone has only a few counts. The chain couples TRBV5-1 to TRBJ1-1, with 9 bases lining up with TRBD1. Germline CDR1 reads SGHRS; CDR2 reads YFSETQ. V trimming: 2 bases; J trimming: 2 bases; junction bases outside the gene matches: 13. CDR3 size: 18 residues. The CDR3 loop reads CASSFFSGQGTFNTEAFF. Here the CDR3 DNA reads TGCGCCAGCAGCTTTTTCTCCGGACAGGGGACGTTTAACACTGAAGCTTTCTTT.

This rearrangement joins TRBV2 to TRBJ1-1; 8 bases agree with TRBD1. J lost 0 bases, V lost 4 bases, and 4 bases had no gene match. The V gene's germline CDR1 is SNHLY and CDR2 FYNNEI. CDR3 size: 15 residues. DNA for the CDR3: TGTGCCAGCAGTGGTCGACAGGGGATGAACACTGAAGCTTTCTTT. This translates into CASSGRQGMNTEAFF.

The V gene is TRBV2, the J gene TRBJ1-5; 9 bases map to TRBD1. CDR1 is SNHLY, CDR2 FYNNEI, per germline. Trimming at V came to 2 bases and at J to 7 bases, leaving 6 bases not matched to a gene. CDR3 size: 15 residues. The CDR3 DNA sequence: TGTGCCAGCAGTGAATACAGGGGGCGTGAGCAGCCCCAGCATTTT. It codes for CASSEYRGREQPQHF.

This clone was found once. V gene TRBV7-2 combines with J gene TRBJ2-1; 11 positions match TRBD2. The CDR3 covers 15 residues. With V trimmed by 5 bases and J by 7 bases, 7 bases remained unmatched. Per the germline V gene, CDR1 is SGHTA and CDR2 is FQGNSA. The CDR3 DNA reads TGTGCCAGCAGCAGTAGCGGGGGGGCGGAAAATGAGCAGTTCTTC. It is translated as CASSSSGGAENEQFF.

The chain carries TRBV18 and TRBJ1-2; 10 nucleotides line up with TRBD1. Germline-derived CDR1 and CDR2 are KGHSH and LQKENI. J lost 1 base, V lost 2 bases, and 7 bases had no gene match. This CDR3 spans 17 amino acids. The CDR3 sequence: CASSPNRGTGDNYGYTF. DNA of the CDR3: TGTGCCAGCTCACCAAACCGGGGGACAGGGGATAACTATGGCTACACCTTC.

The sample holds one count of this clone. This rearrangement joins TRBV11-2 to TRBJ1-2; maybe TRBD1 (5 bases). Germline V gene data show CDR1 as SGHAT and CDR2 as FQNNGV. The CDR3 runs 15 residues. V lost 5 bases and J 3 bases, leaving 16 bases between the germline ends. This CDR3 reads CASSLQGTLDYGYTF. The CDR3 nucleotides read TGTGCCAGCAGCCTGCAGGGAACCCTGGACTATGGCTACACCTTC.

The V call is TRBV7-9, the J call TRBJ2-7; the match to TRBD1 covers 8 bases. The ends lost 5 bases at V and 2 bases at J; junction bases unmatched: 5. Germline CDR1 and CDR2: SEHNR and FQNEAQ (reference sequence). The CDR3 spans 14 residues. CDR3 loop: CASSTGQGTYEQYF. The CDR3 DNA reads TGTGCCAGCAGCACAGGACAGGGAACCTACGAGCAGTACTTC.

A few counts support this clone. V and J are TRBV7-8 and TRBJ1-2, with TRBD1 as a possible D gene (5 bases). Germline V gives CDR1 SGHVS, CDR2 FQNEAQ. The CDR3 covers 17 residues. V gave up 1 base and J gave up 5 bases, with 20 bases separating them. The CDR3 nucleotides are TGTGCCAGCAGCTTAGAGGAGACAGCAACTACCGCATATGGCTACACCTTC. Encoded protein: CASSLEETATTAYGYTF.

The rearrangement links TRBV5-1 to TRBJ2-1, with TRBD2 matching 10 bases. CDR1 SGHRS and CDR2 YFSETQ come from the germline V gene. After removal of 0 bases from V and 14 bases from J, the junction contained 11 bases not matched to a gene. The CDR3 consists of 15 residues. The CDR3 bases are TGCGCCAGCAGCTTGGCCTCTAGCGGGGGCAAGCGGGAGTTCTTC. It yields the protein CASSLASSGGKREFF.

V and J are TRBV4-2 and TRBJ2-3, with 12 nucleotides matching TRBD2. The CDR3 extends over 15 amino acids. The V segment lost 6 bases and the J segment 2 bases; nucleotides outside the gene matches: 3. Germline V gives CDR1 LGHNA, CDR2 YNFKEQ. In DNA form, the CDR3 reads TGTGCCAGCAGGAGACTAGCGGGGGTCACAGATACGCAGTATTTT. Residues: CASRRLAGVTDTQYF.

The chain joins TRBV6-5 to TRBJ2-7, with D possibly being TRBD2 (6 bases). From germline, CDR1 is MNHEY and CDR2 SVGAGI. V was cut by 8 bases and J by 4 bases, with 18 bases left in between. The CDR3 is 14 residues long. CDR3 protein: CASGRLGPLYEQYF. In DNA form, the CDR3 reads TGTGCCAGCGGCCGACTAGGACCCCTTTACGAGCAGTACTTC.

This clone occurred once. The chain uses TRBV5-6 and TRBJ1-2; D perhaps matches TRBD1 (5 bases). V was cut by 4 bases and J by 8 bases, with 18 bases left in between. CDR1 and CDR2 (germline): SGHDT, YYEEEE. The CDR3 totals 14 residues. The CDR3 coding sequence is TGTGCCAGCAGCGACCCAGTCGGGGGAAAAGGCTACACCTTC. Translated: CASSDPVGGKGYTF. The whole variable domain, remainder taken from reference TRBV5-6 and TRBJ1-2, is DAGVTQSPTHLIKTRGQQVTLRCSPKSGHDTVSWYQQALGQGPQFIFQYYEEEERQRGNFPDRFSGHQFPNYSSELNVNALLLGDSALYLCASSDPVGGKGYTFGSGTRLTVV.

This clone showed up just a few times. The chain joins TRBV24-1 to TRBJ2-2; TRBD1 matches 7 bases. The CDR3 has 15 amino acids. Per germline, CDR1 KGHDR and CDR2 SFDVKD. The ends lost 3 bases at V and 6 bases at J; junction bases unmatched: 6. CDR3 sequence reads: CATSDGRQGPGELFF. CDR3 DNA: TGTGCCACCAGTGATGGTAGACAGGGTCCCGGGGAGCTGTTTTTT.

The chain joins TRBV5-6 to TRBJ2-3; a possible D gene is TRBD2 (5 bases). The CDR3 runs to 14 residues. Trimming left V 0 bases short and J 4 bases short, with 9 bases between. Per the germline V gene, CDR1 is SGHDT and CDR2 is YYEEEE. This CDR3 is CASSLVAGSDTQYF. As DNA, the CDR3 is TGTGCCAGCAGCTTGGTGGCGGGCTCAGATACGCAGTATTTT. The full variable domain, its missing parts supplied by reference TRBV5-6 and TRBJ2-3, is DAGVTQSPTHLIKTRGQQVTLRCSPKSGHDTVSWYQQALGQGPQFIFQYYEEEERQRGNFPDRFSGHQFPNYSSELNVNALLLGDSALYLCASSLVAGSDTQYFGPGTRLTVL.

The J gene is TRBJ2-7, the V gene TRBV9; TRBD1 agrees at 12 bases. This CDR3 has 16 amino acids. The V segment lost 3 bases and the J segment 5 bases; nucleotides outside the gene matches: 9. The germline gives CDR1 SGDLS, CDR2 YYNGEE. As DNA, the CDR3 is TGTGCCAGCAGCGCCAGGGTGGGACAGGGGGCCGACGAGCAGTACTTC. Translation: CASSARVGQGADEQYF.

J is TRBJ2-2 and V is TRBV11-3, with D possibly TRBD1 on 5 matching bases. CDR1 and CDR2 from the germline V gene are SGHNT and YENEEA. Trimming took off 5 bases at V and 4 bases at J, with 17 bases between the two ends. The CDR3 is made up of 16 amino acids. For the CDR3, the DNA is TGTGCCAGCAGCGTAAGGAAGACAGCTAGCACCGGGGAGCTGTTTTTT. Its protein is CASSVRKTASTGELFF.

The rearrangement links TRBV6-4 to TRBJ1-6; D is unclear. The CDR3 is 13 amino acids. Germline loops: CDR1 MRHNA, CDR2 SNTAGT. V was trimmed by 3 bases and J by 7 bases, leaving 7 bases between them. CDR3 DNA sequence: TGTGCCAGCAGTGAGACAAGAAATTCACCCCTCCACTTT. Its protein is CASSETRNSPLHF.

The chain uses TRBV2 and TRBJ1-3; D ambiguous. There are 15 residues in the CDR3. Germline V gene lookup returns CDR1 SNHLY and CDR2 FYNNEI. Trimming stripped 7 bases from V and 0 bases from J, with 13 bases between. CDR3 nucleotides: TGTGCCAGCATGTATCAGGCGAACTCTGGAAACACCATATATTTT. It yields the protein CASMYQANSGNTIYF.

The chain links TRBV7-8 to TRBJ1-4; 7 nucleotides line up with TRBD1. Looked up from germline, CDR1 is SGHVS and CDR2 is FQNEAQ. The CDR3 covers 16 residues. The ends lost 1 base at V and 5 bases at J; junction bases unmatched: 7. The CDR3 DNA is TGTGCCAGCAGCTTAGTAACAGGACAGGAGAATGAAAAACTGTTTTTT. The encoded protein is CASSLVTGQENEKLFF.

The chain links TRBV24-1 to TRBJ2-7; tentative D call: TRBD1 (5 bases). Germline V gene sequence: CDR1 KGHDR, CDR2 SFDVKD. V shed 4 bases and J shed 4 bases, with 19 bases lying between them. The CDR3 length is 16 residues. Here the CDR3 DNA reads TGTGCCACCAGTGACCGGTGGGCAGGGAAAGGTTACGAGCAGTACTTC. It yields the protein CATSDRWAGKGYEQYF.

V usage is TRBV7-2 and J usage is TRBJ2-1; tentatively, D is TRBD2 (6 bases). The CDR3 length is 16 residues. Trimming took off 2 bases at V and 5 bases at J, with 16 bases between the two ends. Germline assignment: CDR1 SGHTA and CDR2 FQGNSA. The CDR3 nucleotides read TGTGCCAGCAGCTTACGGGAGACCCAATACGACAATGAGCAGTTCTTC. Amino acid sequence: CASSLRETQYDNEQFF.

The chain uses TRBV5-1 and TRBJ2-1, with D maybe TRBD2 (5 bases). Germline V lookup: CDR1 SGHRS, CDR2 YFSETQ. The CDR3 is made up of 11 amino acids. V dropped 5 bases and J dropped 7 bases, with 7 bases sitting between them. This CDR3 reads CASRRGNEQFF. CDR3 nucleotide sequence: TGCGCCAGCAGACGAGGGAATGAGCAGTTCTTC. Drawing the rest from reference TRBV5-1 and TRBJ2-1, the complete variable domain is KAGVTQTPRYLIKTRGQQVTLSCSPISGHRSVSWYQQTPGQGLQFLFEYFSETQRNKGNFPGRFSGRQFSNSRSEMNVSTLELGDSALYLCASRRGNEQFFGPGTRLTVL.

The CDR3 loop is CASSGTGQPYEQYF. The CDR3 nucleotides read TGTGCCAGTAGTGGGACAGGGCAGCCCTACGAGCAGTACTTC. The V and J genes are TRBV19 and TRBJ2-7, with 9 bases aligning to TRBD1. Trimming took 5 bases from V and 2 from J; bases not matched to a gene: 4. The CDR3 length is 14 residues. Germline V gene lookup returns CDR1 LNHDA and CDR2 SQIVND (reference sequence).

The V and J genes are TRBV7-8 and TRBJ2-3; TRBD1 aligns across 7 bases. The V gene end was trimmed by 4 bases and the J gene end by 5 bases; junction bases not matched to a gene: 15. Germline V CDR1 and CDR2: SGHVS, FQNEAQ. The CDR3 spans 17 residues. For the CDR3, the DNA is TGTGCCAGCAGCTCCTTTGTCACAACAGGGGCCGGAGATACGCAGTATTTT. It codes for CASSSFVTTGAGDTQYF.

The chain carries TRBV12-3 or TRBV12-4 and TRBJ1-6, with D tentatively TRBD1 (6 bases). The CDR3 spans 12 residues. The germline V and J ends were trimmed by 10 bases and 10 bases, with 14 bases remaining between them. CDR3 nucleotide sequence: TGTGCCACCTCTAGGGGGAGATCACCCCTCCACTTT. It encodes CATSRGRSPLHF.